The 10 T cell receptor beta chains presented below share a single source sample, sequenced in a study of blood T cell repertoires in COVID-19. Measured with immunoSEQ multiplex PCR; TCRdb has only the in-frame clones, and not every one. Of about 45,000 clones listed, around 93% are singletons. The sequenced sample consisted of peripheral blood. The receptors derive from a human donor in a cohort sampled during active COVID-19.

This chain connects TRBV28 to TRBJ1-6, with D maybe TRBD1 (5 bases). Germline lookup yields CDR1 MDHEN and CDR2 SYDVKM. Trimming took off 1 base at V and 6 bases at J, with 13 bases between the two ends. CDR3 size: 16 residues. As DNA, the CDR3 is TGTGCCAGCAGTTTATTGGGGGGGGTTGGTAATTCACCCCTCCACTTT. Its translation: CASSLLGGVGNSPLHF.

The V gene is TRBV6-5, the J gene TRBJ1-6, with a weak D call TRBD1 (6 bases). The CDR3 extends over 16 amino acids. Per the germline V gene, CDR1 is MNHEY and CDR2 is SVGAGI. V was cut by 0 bases and J by 8 bases, with 14 bases left in between. Here the CDR3 DNA reads TGTGCCAGCAGTTACTCGGAGCCAGGGGCGGATTCACCCCTCCACTTT. Protein product: CASSYSEPGADSPLHF.

This clone has only a few counts. The J gene is TRBJ1-2, the V gene TRBV5-1; D gene unclear. Germline CDR1 SGHRS, CDR2 YFSETQ. The CDR3 is made up of 13 amino acids. V lost 0 bases, J lost 1 base, and 4 bases lay in between. In DNA form, the CDR3 reads TGCGCCAGCAGCTTGGCCGTTAACTATGGCTACACCTTC. Translated: CASSLAVNYGYTF.

This clone has a single count. V and J are TRBV5-6 and TRBJ1-1; no reliable D call. Germline CDR1 and CDR2: SGHDT and YYEEEE. The CDR3 has 12 residues. V dropped 0 bases and J dropped 7 bases, with 7 bases sitting between them. CDR3 residues: CASSLVSGEAFF. The CDR3 region has the DNA TGTGCCAGCAGCTTGGTTTCAGGTGAAGCTTTCTTT.

The V call is TRBV19, the J call TRBJ1-4; no reliable D call. The CDR3 consists of 16 residues. From germline, CDR1 is LNHDA and CDR2 SQIVND (reference sequence). V was shortened by 4 bases and J by 0 bases, with 12 bases between the two germline ends. The CDR3 sequence is CASSNPTGATNEKLFF. CDR3 bases: TGTGCCAGTAGTAACCCGACCGGAGCAACTAATGAAAAACTGTTTTTT.

V is TRBV28 and J is TRBJ2-5, with 7 bases that match TRBD1. This CDR3 comprises 15 residues. Germline V gene lookup returns CDR1 MDHEN and CDR2 SYDVKM. V lost 7 bases and J lost 2; bases outside the gene matches: 10. The CDR3 DNA sequence: TGTGCCAGCAACCTACCGGGGACAGCACAAGAGACCCAGTACTTC. As protein: CASNLPGTAQETQYF.

CDR3 region: CASSEGMGRPYNEQFF. In DNA, the CDR3 is TGTGCCAGCAGTGAAGGAATGGGGAGGCCCTACAATGAGCAGTTCTTC. V and J are TRBV2 and TRBJ2-1, with D possibly matching TRBD2 (6 bases). Germline CDR1 SNHLY, CDR2 FYNNEI. Trimming took 1 base from V and 2 from J, leaving 12 bases between them. The CDR3 length is 16 residues.

This sequence joins TRBV5-1 and TRBJ2-1, with 8 bases that match TRBD1. Unmatched junction bases numbered 3, after V lost 4 bases and J lost 6 bases. This CDR3 is 13 amino acids long. Germline assignment: CDR1 SGHRS and CDR2 YFSETQ. CDR3 nucleotides: TGCGCCAGCAGCGCACAGGGGGGCAATGAGCAGTTCTTC. It specifies CASSAQGGNEQFF.

V and J are TRBV12-5 and TRBJ1-2, with a weak D call TRBD1 (5 bases). CDR1 and CDR2 (germline): LGHNT, FRNRAP. Trimming stripped 3 bases from V and 3 bases from J, with 11 bases between. This CDR3 comprises 14 residues. The CDR3 loop is CASGLNSGHYGYTF. In DNA, the CDR3 is TGTGCTAGTGGTTTAAATTCAGGGCACTATGGCTACACCTTC.

The chain employs TRBV29-1 and TRBJ2-1; 9 bases line up with TRBD2. This CDR3 contains 14 residues. The trim removed 6 bases at V and 3 bases at J, leaving 6 bases unmatched. The germline V gene encodes CDR1 SQVTM and CDR2 ANQGSEA. Here the CDR3 reads CSVREGASYNEQFF. In DNA, the CDR3 is TGCAGCGTGCGGGAGGGGGCCAGCTACAATGAGCAGTTCTTC.